The 4 T cell receptor beta chains given below trace back to one sample, sequenced in a study of T-cell reconstitution after alpha-beta-depleted transplantation in children. Unique molecular identifiers were incorporated when the TCRbeta library was constructed. TCRdb re-called the PCR reads through MiXCR, storing one row per CDR3 protein. The sample has hundreds of thousands of distinct CDR3 sequences, more than 20% seen once. The input for sequencing was PBMCs, mostly from graft donor cells, taken 360 days after TCRalphabeta/CD19-depleted stem cell transplant. These receptor sequences come from a female patient aged 2-9 years who had a stem cell transplant for congenital amegakaryocytic thrombocytopenia, so the T cells may come from the graft donor.

This clonotype was picked up a small number of times. The chain couples TRBV29-1 to TRBJ2-3, with D perhaps TRBD1 or TRBD2 (5 bases each). The germline CDR1 and CDR2 sequences are SQVTM and ANQGSEA. V was clipped by 6 bases and J by 6 bases, with 13 bases between them. CDR3 size: 12 residues. The CDR3 sequence is CSVEGLWDTQYF. The CDR3 DNA is TGCAGCGTAGAGGGGCTGTGGGATACGCAGTATTTT.

The V call is TRBV4-2, the J call TRBJ2-5; TRBD1 might be the D (10 bases). Trimming stripped 6 bases from V and 5 bases from J, with 22 bases between. Germline assignment: CDR1 LGHNA and CDR2 YNFKEQ. The CDR3 length is 16 residues. This chain's CDR3 is CASRAGGQGGGETQYF. The CDR3 DNA reads as TGTGCCAGCAGAGCGGGAGGACAGGGGGGCGGCGAGACCCAGTACTTC.

In its sample, this clonotype was seen a few times. The chain employs TRBV28 and TRBJ2-7; 7 bases are shared with TRBD2. The germline gives CDR1 MDHEN, CDR2 SYDVKM. Germline trimming cut 6 bases from V and 4 bases from J; bases unmatched to any gene: 6. This CDR3 is 13 amino acids long. This CDR3 is CASRPGTKYEQYF. Written as DNA, the CDR3 is TGTGCCAGCAGACCCGGGACTAAGTACGAGCAGTACTTC.

This clonotype was recorded only once. V usage is TRBV27 and J usage is TRBJ2-5, with TRBD1 matching 9 bases. The trim removed 6 bases at V and 5 bases at J, leaving 7 bases unmatched. The V gene's germline CDR1 is MNHEY and CDR2 SMNVEV (reference sequence). CDR3 length: 14 residues. This chain's CDR3 is CASRKGQGWETQYF. CDR3 nucleotide sequence: TGTGCCAGCAGAAAGGGACAGGGTTGGGAGACCCAGTACTTC.